A single sample gave rise to the 8 T cell receptor beta chains below, sequenced in a study of T cell responses to AZD1222 COVID-19 vaccine. Sequenced by immunoSEQ multiplex PCR; TCRdb stores in-frame clones only, minus some. The table lists about 150,000 clones, less than 95% of them singletons. The material was peripheral blood, obtained on day 0 of AZD1222 vaccination. These receptors were obtained from an adult in good health.

Points on this clone: At one end, the junction sequence differs from germline, possibly due to a read error. V is TRBV30 and J is TRBJ1-2, with 11 bases identical to TRBD1. The CDR3 runs to 13 residues. The germline CDR1 and CDR2 sequences are GTSNPN and SVGIG (reference sequence). The CDR3 here is CAWSTGTGGVGGF. Here the CDR3 DNA reads TGTGCCTGGAGTACCGGGACAGGGGGAGTAGGAGGCTTC.

The chain uses TRBV5-1 and TRBJ2-3; 13 positions match TRBD2. The V and J ends lost 6 bases and 4 bases, in that order; junction bases with no gene match: 5. The CDR3 spans 15 residues. CDR1 is SGHRS and CDR2 is YFSETQ in the germline V gene. CDR3 sequence: CASTQGLAGADTQYF. Here the CDR3 DNA reads TGCGCCAGCACTCAAGGACTAGCGGGAGCAGATACGCAGTATTTT.

The CDR3, as DNA: TGTGCCAGCACCGCTACCAGGGTGAACACTGAAGCTTTCTTT. This gives the protein CASTATRVNTEAFF. The gene calls are TRBV28 and TRBJ1-1; weak D call: TRBD1 (5 bases). The V end was cut by 7 bases, the J end by 0 bases, with 12 bases between. This CDR3 has 14 residues. Germline lookup yields CDR1 MDHEN and CDR2 SYDVKM. The full variable domain, rest sourced from reference TRBV28 and TRBJ1-1, is DVKVTQSSRYLVKRTGEKVFLECVQDMDHENMFWYRQDPGLGLRLIYFSYDVKMKEKGDIPEGYSVSREKKERFSLILESASTNQTSMYLCASTATRVNTEAFFGQGTRLTVV.

In its sample, this clone was seen once. This clone may be a read error of a much larger clone one base away. Other DNA sequences in this specimen translate into the identical CDR3. This chain joins TRBV5-6 and TRBJ1-1; D unresolved. The CDR3 has 11 amino acids. With 4 bases removed from V and 0 bases from J, the gap between germline ends came to 1 base. The germline CDR1 and CDR2 sequences are SGHDT and YYEEEE. The CDR3 loop reads CASSLNTEAFF. The CDR3 DNA reads TGTGCCAGCAGCCTGAACACTGAAGCTTTCTTT.

The gene calls are TRBV6-2 or TRBV6-3 and TRBJ1-6, with 8 nucleotides matching TRBD1. The germline V gene encodes CDR1 MNHEY and CDR2 SVGEGT. V shed 5 bases and J 14 bases; nucleotides not matched to a gene: 14. The CDR3 has 15 residues. The CDR3 sequence: CASSQGQGSMATLHF. As DNA, the CDR3 is TGTGCCAGCAGTCAAGGACAGGGATCCATGGCGACCCTCCACTTT.

This chain connects TRBV5-6 to TRBJ1-3; D not resolved. Per the germline V gene, CDR1 is SGHDT and CDR2 is YYEEEE. The CDR3 consists of 12 residues. V was trimmed by 3 bases and J by 4 bases, leaving 5 bases between them. The CDR3 sequence is CASSSQGNTIYF. The CDR3, as DNA: TGTGCCAGCAGCTCCCAAGGAAACACCATATATTTT.

The chain recombines TRBV4-1 with TRBJ1-4; D may be TRBD1 (5 bases). Germline V CDR1 and CDR2: MGHRA, YSYEKL. Trimming removed 0 bases from V and 0 bases from J, with 8 bases in between. The CDR3 runs 16 residues. The CDR3 coding sequence is TGCGCCAGCAGCCAAGATCGGGGGACAACTAATGAAAAACTGTTTTTT. Residues: CASSQDRGTTNEKLFF.

This rearrangement joins TRBV6-5 to TRBJ2-7, with 8 bases that match TRBD1. This CDR3 has 15 residues. Trimming at V came to 0 bases and at J to 3 bases, leaving 4 bases not matched to a gene. CDR1 and CDR2 from the germline V gene are MNHEY and SVGAGI. Written as DNA, the CDR3 is TGTGCCAGCAGTTACTCCAGACAGGGGTTCTACGAGCAGTACTTC. Its protein is CASSYSRQGFYEQYF.